Below, 30 T cell receptor beta chains from the same sample are listed, as sequenced in a study of T cell repertoires in cytomegalovirus infection (dated by TCRdb to the late 2010s). Sequenced using an Illumina HiSeq 1500. The public sequencing data were trimmed at Q25 with fastp and processed into clonotypes with MiXCR by TCRdb, which kept only in-frame beta chains. Identical CDR3 protein sequences are pooled into one entry, listed with their most common genes and DNA. This sample has some 350,000 distinct CDR3 sequences in its table, and about a third of those were observed once. The ten largest account for approximately 12% of the sample. Which antigens these TCRs recognize remains unknown. The label giving this sample's treatment or condition can be read as: in vitro stimulation with specific CMV peptide epitopes to enrich CMV-specific T cells. The material sequenced was cultured PBMCs, taken from culture after CMV antigen stimulation. The origin of the receptors is a human donor in good health (CMV status not recorded). Some clones in this sample may be carry-over from other donors' samples.

This clonotype was recorded once. V and J are TRBV15 and TRBJ2-1; 9 bases match TRBD1. The CDR3 runs to 15 residues. Per the germline V gene, CDR1 is LNHNV and CDR2 is YYDKDF (reference sequence). The V segment lost 9 bases and the J segment 2 bases; nucleotides outside the gene matches: 8. In nucleotides, the CDR3 is TGTGCCACTAACACGGGACAGGGTGCCTACAATGAGCAGTTCTTC. It yields the protein CATNTGQGAYNEQFF.

The V gene is TRBV5-1, the J gene TRBJ2-3; 8 positions match TRBD1. The germline CDR1 and CDR2 sequences are SGHRS and YFSETQ. The CDR3 extends over 15 amino acids. Trimming cost V 5 bases and J 3 bases; bases outside gene matches: 8. DNA for the CDR3: TGCGCCAGCAGACTTGGGTGGACAGGGACAGATACGCAGTATTTT. It specifies CASRLGWTGTDTQYF.

This clonotype was counted only a few times. V is TRBV28 and J is TRBJ2-3, with 9 bases identical to TRBD2. CDR3 size: 18 residues. Losses at the gene ends were 2 bases for V and 2 bases for J; bases not matched to a gene: 11. CDR1 MDHEN and CDR2 SYDVKM come from the germline V gene. In nucleotides, the CDR3 is TGTGCCAGCAGTTTAAGAAGGTCTAGCGGGATATACACAGATACGCAGTATTTT. Its protein is CASSLRRSSGIYTDTQYF.

V and J are TRBV10-2 and TRBJ2-3, with D unclear. Germline CDR1 is WSHSY and CDR2 is SAAADI. V gave up 6 bases and J gave up 2 bases, with 6 bases separating them. The CDR3 contains 12 residues. The CDR3 nucleotides read TGCGCCAGCAGGGCCCCCACAGATACGCAGTATTTT. Its protein product is CASRAPTDTQYF.

The chain recombines TRBV7-2 with TRBJ1-4, with D unclear. In germline, CDR1 is SGHTA, CDR2 FQGNSA. Trimming cost V 6 bases and J 2 bases, with 13 bases left between them. CDR3 length: 15 amino acids. The DNA for the CDR3 is TGTGCCAGCAGGTACCCCGTGGAGACTAATGAAAAACTGTTTTTT. It translates to CASRYPVETNEKLFF.

At least ten counts were recorded for this clonotype. The CDR3 reads CASSLGDTQYF. CDR3 nucleotides: TGTGCCAGCAGCTTGGGGGATACGCAGTATTTT. The chain links TRBV12-3 or TRBV12-4 to TRBJ2-3; D gene unclear. The germline V and J ends were trimmed by 6 bases and 6 bases, with 7 bases remaining between them. The CDR3 runs to 11 residues.

This clonotype was seen only a few times. This sequence joins TRBV10-3 and TRBJ1-5; D unresolved. The ends were cut back, 3 bases at V and 4 bases at J, with 7 bases in the middle. The CDR3 spans 13 residues. The germline V gene has CDR1 ENHRY and CDR2 SYGVKD. Written as DNA, the CDR3 is TGTGCCATCAGTGACGGGGTGAATCAGCCCCAGCATTTT. Residues: CAISDGVNQPQHF.

The chain has TRBV2 and TRBJ2-2, with a weak D call TRBD1 (6 bases). Germline V lookup: CDR1 SNHLY, CDR2 FYNNEI. Trimming left V 1 base short and J 6 bases short, with 15 bases between. This CDR3 comprises 16 residues. The CDR3 is CASSEDRVRVSGELFF. The CDR3 coding sequence is TGTGCCAGCAGTGAAGACAGGGTACGGGTTTCCGGGGAGCTGTTTTTT. Full variable domain (rest looked up from reference TRBV2 and TRBJ2-2): EPEVTQTPSHQVTQMGQEVILRCVPISNHLYFYWYRQILGQKVEFLVSFYNNEISEKSEIFDDQFSVERPDGSNFTLKIRSTKLEDSAMYFCASSEDRVRVSGELFFGEGSRLTVL.

This rearrangement joins TRBV19 to TRBJ1-2; tentative D call: TRBD1 (5 bases). Looked up from germline, CDR1 is LNHDA and CDR2 is SQIVND (reference sequence). The CDR3 spans 13 residues. Trimming took 7 bases from V and 4 from J, leaving 13 bases between them. The CDR3: CASTIGTVYGYTF. CDR3 nucleotides: TGTGCCAGTACCATCGGGACGGTCTATGGCTACACCTTC.

The table lists this clonotype with a few counts. The J gene is TRBJ2-1, the V gene TRBV7-2, with TRBD2 identical over 7 bases. Germline V gene lookup returns CDR1 SGHTA and CDR2 FQGNSA. J lost 1 base, V lost 2 bases, and 8 bases had no gene match. This CDR3 contains 17 residues. The CDR3, as DNA: TGTGCCAGCAGCTTATTTGGCGGGAGTAGGTCCTACAATGAGCAGTTCTTC. The encoded protein is CASSLFGGSRSYNEQFF.

In this sample, this clonotype turned up a few times. The chain links TRBV7-2 to TRBJ1-5; the match to TRBD1 covers 7 bases. V was clipped by 4 bases and J by 4 bases; unmatched bases: 10. The CDR3 is 16 amino acids. CDR1 SGHTA and CDR2 FQGNSA come from the germline V gene. This CDR3 reads CASSSVWTGENQPQHF. The CDR3 DNA follows: TGTGCCAGCAGCTCGGTTTGGACAGGAGAGAATCAGCCCCAGCATTTT.

V usage is TRBV6-2 or TRBV6-3 and J usage is TRBJ2-1, with D possibly called TRBD1 or TRBD2 (5 bases each). The CDR3 consists of 14 residues. Looked up from germline, CDR1 is MNHEY and CDR2 is SVGEGT. The V and J ends lost 2 bases and 10 bases respectively, with 15 bases between them. The CDR3 DNA follows: TGTGCCAGCAGTTACAATTTCCGGGGCGCGGAGCAGTTCTTC. Its translation is CASSYNFRGAEQFF.

This clonotype was observed a handful of times. The chain joins TRBV20-1 to TRBJ1-3; the D gene is possibly TRBD1 (5 bases). Trimming left V 0 bases short and J 4 bases short, with 16 bases between. The CDR3 spans 16 residues. CDR1 is DFQATT, CDR2 SNEGSKA, per germline (reference sequence). CDR3 DNA sequence: TGCAGTGCTAGAGATCTTAGAGGGGAGCAAGGAAACACCATATATTTT. It yields the protein CSARDLRGEQGNTIYF.

This clonotype appeared many times. This chain uses TRBV7-2 with TRBJ2-7, with 8 bases fitting TRBD1. V dropped 1 base and J dropped 2; count of bases not matched to a gene: 4. CDR3 length equals 15 residues. The V gene's germline CDR1 is SGHTA and CDR2 FQGNSA. The CDR3 DNA sequence: TGTGCCAGCAGCTTAGAGTGGGACAGGACCTACGAGCAGTACTTC. Encoded protein: CASSLEWDRTYEQYF.

This rearrangement joins TRBV7-6 to TRBJ1-4, with D unclear. The V gene lost 5 bases and the J gene lost 11 bases, with 15 bases spanning the gap. This CDR3 contains 13 residues. The germline CDR1 and CDR2 sequences are SGHVS and FNYEAQ. The CDR3 DNA follows: TGTGCCAGCAGCCCCCACCCGACCGAGAAACTGTTTTTT. Amino acids: CASSPHPTEKLFF.

This CDR3 is CASKTGSNEKLFF. The CDR3, as DNA: TGTGCCAGTAAAACCGGATCTAATGAAAAACTGTTTTTT. The chain carries TRBV19 and TRBJ1-4; no definite D call. The length of the CDR3 is 13 residues. CDR1 and CDR2 (germline): LNHDA, SQIVND (reference sequence). The ends were cut back, 7 bases at V and 3 bases at J, with 9 bases in the middle.

The chain has TRBV28 and TRBJ1-2; TRBD1 is a possible D gene (6 bases). The CDR3 runs to 13 residues. The V and J ends lost 6 bases and 7 bases respectively, with 15 bases between them. Per germline, CDR1 MDHEN and CDR2 SYDVKM. The CDR3 loop is CASRLTQGFGYTF. CDR3 bases: TGTGCCAGCAGGCTTACGCAGGGGTTTGGCTACACCTTC.

The chain is built from TRBV12-3 or TRBV12-4 and TRBJ1-1, with D perhaps matching TRBD1 (5 bases). With 8 bases removed from V and 0 bases from J, the gap between germline ends came to 10 bases. This CDR3 has 13 amino acids. The CDR3 DNA reads as TGTGCCAGCGGGGGACTAATGAACACTGAAGCTTTCTTT. Protein product: CASGGLMNTEAFF.

The rearrangement links TRBV28 to TRBJ1-2, with D uncertain. V was trimmed by 6 bases and J by 3 bases, leaving 11 bases between them. The CDR3 spans 13 residues. Germline V CDR1 and CDR2: MDHEN, SYDVKM. The CDR3: CASRDPRDYGYTF. DNA for the CDR3: TGTGCCAGCAGGGACCCTAGGGACTATGGCTACACCTTC.

The chain recombines TRBV7-2 with TRBJ2-1, with a possible D match to TRBD1 (6 bases). The length of the CDR3 is 17 residues. Germline V gene sequence: CDR1 SGHTA, CDR2 FQGNSA. V lost 5 bases to trimming and J lost 0 bases, with 17 bases between them. The CDR3 sequence: CASSLRGSSSSYNEQFF. Here the CDR3 DNA reads TGTGCCAGCAGCCTCAGGGGTAGCTCAAGCTCCTACAATGAGCAGTTCTTC.

V usage is TRBV5-4 and J usage is TRBJ2-5, with 10 bases matching TRBD2. From germline, CDR1 is SGHNT and CDR2 YYREEE (reference sequence). Trimming cost V 4 bases and J 7 bases; bases outside gene matches: 13. CDR3 length: 16 residues. The CDR3 DNA sequence: TGTGCCAGCAGCGGAGCGGGAGGGCCTTTAAAAGGGACCCAGTACTTC. This sequence encodes CASSGAGGPLKGTQYF. The full variable domain, with the rest looked up from reference TRBV5-4 and TRBJ2-5, is ETGVTQSPTHLIKTRGQQVTLRCSSQSGHNTVSWYQQALGQGPQFIFQYYREEENGRGNFPPRFSGLQFPNYSSELNVNALELDDSALYLCASSGAGGPLKGTQYFGPGTRLLVL.

The gene calls are TRBV7-2 and TRBJ2-1; D might be TRBD2 (6 bases). Germline loops: CDR1 SGHTA, CDR2 FQGNSA. Trimming stripped 3 bases from V and 2 bases from J, with 14 bases between. CDR3 length: 16 amino acids. CDR3 loop: CASSLLWAGPYNEQFF. The CDR3 DNA reads TGTGCCAGCAGCTTGCTTTGGGCGGGGCCCTACAATGAGCAGTTCTTC.

The rearrangement joins TRBV19 to TRBJ2-5, with a tentative D call TRBD2 (5 bases). The V end lost 3 bases, the J end lost 2 bases, and 10 bases lay between the germline ends. There are 14 residues in the CDR3. Per the germline V gene, CDR1 is LNHDA and CDR2 is SQIVND (reference sequence). The CDR3 nucleotides read TGTGCCAGTAGTATGAGGGCCAGACAAGAGACCCAGTACTTC. Translated, it gives CASSMRARQETQYF. The complete variable domain, with remaining parts taken from reference TRBV19 and TRBJ2-5, reads DGGITQSPKYLFRKEGQNVTLSCEQNLNHDAMYWYRQDPGQGLRLIYYSQIVNDFQKGDIAEGYSVSREKKESFPLTVTSAQKNPTAFYLCASSMRARQETQYFGPGTRLLVL.

The rearrangement uses TRBV7-8 and TRBJ2-3, with D maybe TRBD2 (6 bases). The CDR3 consists of 15 residues. The ends were cut back, 3 bases at V and 5 bases at J, with 15 bases in the middle. CDR1 is SGHVS, CDR2 FQNEAQ, per germline. CDR3 DNA sequence: TGTGCCAGCAGCTTGGGGGGAGCCCCGCAAGATACGCAGTATTTT. This codes for CASSLGGAPQDTQYF.

This clonotype appeared a few times. This sequence joins TRBV7-2 and TRBJ1-3; 8 bases align to TRBD1. Germline V gene lookup returns CDR1 SGHTA and CDR2 FQGNSA. V gave up 6 bases and J gave up 3 bases; unmatched junction bases: 4. This CDR3 spans 14 amino acids. The chain's CDR3 is CASRYTGGGNTIYF. In DNA, the CDR3 is TGTGCCAGCAGATATACAGGGGGTGGAAACACCATATATTTT. The full variable domain, with the rest looked up from reference TRBV7-2 and TRBJ1-3, is GAGVSQSPSNKVTEKGKDVELRCDPISGHTALYWYRQSLGQGLEFLIYFQGNSAPDKSGLPSDRFSAERTGGSVSTLTIQRTQQEDSAVYLCASRYTGGGNTIYFGEGSWLTVV.

This clonotype was observed a handful of times. The chain uses TRBV6-2 or TRBV6-3 and TRBJ2-7; 11 bases line up with TRBD2. CDR1 and CDR2 (germline): MNHEY, SVGEGT. V lost 1 base and J lost 4; bases outside the gene matches: 6. The CDR3 loop spans 16 amino acids. The CDR3 coding sequence is TGTGCCAGCAGTTACTGGGGTACTAGCGGGAGTTACGAGCAGTACTTC. It encodes CASSYWGTSGSYEQYF.

In its sample, this clonotype was seen a few times. The chain links TRBV5-4 to TRBJ1-1, with 7 bases that match TRBD1. Germline V gene lookup returns CDR1 SGHNT and CDR2 YYREEE (reference sequence). The V gene end was trimmed by 4 bases and the J gene end by 2 bases; junction bases not matched to a gene: 8. The CDR3 contains 15 residues. The CDR3 here is CASSVAGTANTEAFF. In DNA form, the CDR3 reads TGTGCCAGCAGCGTAGCCGGGACAGCCAACACTGAAGCTTTCTTT.

The chain recombines TRBV5-4 with TRBJ1-2, with D perhaps matching TRBD1 (5 bases). The CDR3 is made up of 15 amino acids. CDR1 is SGHNT, CDR2 YYREEE, per germline (reference sequence). The V gene lost 4 bases and the J gene lost 2 bases, with 15 bases spanning the gap. CDR3: CASSLPGPGNYGYTF. CDR3 nucleotide sequence: TGTGCCAGCAGCCTACCGGGACCTGGGAACTATGGCTACACCTTC.

The rearrangement joins TRBV7-8 to TRBJ2-7, with no clear D. The CDR3 is made up of 14 amino acids. Trimming shortened V by 5 bases and J by 0 bases, and 11 bases separated the two germline ends. The germline gives CDR1 SGHVS, CDR2 FQNEAQ. CDR3 bases: TGTGCCAGCAGCCCGCTGAGGAGCTCCTACGAGCAGTACTTC. Translation: CASSPLRSSYEQYF. Based on the CDR3 plus reference TRBV7-8 and TRBJ2-7, the full variable domain is GAGVSQSPRYKVAKRGQDVALRCDPISGHVSLFWYQQALGQGPEFLTYFQNEAQLDKSGLPSDRFFAERPEGSVSTLKIQRTQQEDSAVYLCASSPLRSSYEQYFGPGTRLTVT.

This clonotype was observed at least ten times. The V and J genes are TRBV20-1 and TRBJ1-1; 10 positions match TRBD1. The junction had 3 bases not matched to a gene; V was cut back by 2 bases and J by 3 bases. The CDR3 extends over 14 amino acids. Germline V lookup: CDR1 DFQATT, CDR2 SNEGSKA (reference sequence). The CDR3 region is CSARFDRGHTEAFF. CDR3 coding DNA: TGCAGTGCTAGATTCGACAGGGGGCACACTGAAGCTTTCTTT.